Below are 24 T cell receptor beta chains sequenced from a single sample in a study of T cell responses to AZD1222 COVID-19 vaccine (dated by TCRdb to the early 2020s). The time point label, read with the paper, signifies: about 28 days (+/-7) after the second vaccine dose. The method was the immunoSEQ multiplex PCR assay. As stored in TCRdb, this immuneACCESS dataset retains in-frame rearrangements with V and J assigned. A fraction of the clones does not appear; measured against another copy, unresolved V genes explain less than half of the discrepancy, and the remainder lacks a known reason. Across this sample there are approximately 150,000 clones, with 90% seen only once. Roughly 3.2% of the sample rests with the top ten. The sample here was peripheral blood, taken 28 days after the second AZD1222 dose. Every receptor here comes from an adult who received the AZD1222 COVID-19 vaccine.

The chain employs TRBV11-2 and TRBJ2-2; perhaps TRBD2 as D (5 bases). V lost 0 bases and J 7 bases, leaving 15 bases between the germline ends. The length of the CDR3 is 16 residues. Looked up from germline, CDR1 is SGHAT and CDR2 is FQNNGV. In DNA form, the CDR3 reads TGTGCCAGCAGCTTAGATTGGGCGGGCAAAGGCGGGGAGCTGTTTTTT. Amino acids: CASSLDWAGKGGELFF.

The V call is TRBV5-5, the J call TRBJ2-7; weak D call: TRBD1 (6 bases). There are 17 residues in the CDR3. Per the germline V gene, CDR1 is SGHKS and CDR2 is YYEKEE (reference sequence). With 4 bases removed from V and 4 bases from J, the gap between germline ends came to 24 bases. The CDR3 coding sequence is TGTGCCAGCAGCCAACTAAATACAGGGTGGGATTTATACGAGCAGTACTTC. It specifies CASSQLNTGWDLYEQYF.

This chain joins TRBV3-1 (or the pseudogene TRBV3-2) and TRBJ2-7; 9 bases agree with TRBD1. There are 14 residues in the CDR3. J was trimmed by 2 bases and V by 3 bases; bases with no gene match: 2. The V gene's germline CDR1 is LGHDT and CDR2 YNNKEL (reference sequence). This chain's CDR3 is CASSQTGGPYEQYF. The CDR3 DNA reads TGTGCCAGCAGCCAGACAGGGGGGCCCTACGAGCAGTACTTC.

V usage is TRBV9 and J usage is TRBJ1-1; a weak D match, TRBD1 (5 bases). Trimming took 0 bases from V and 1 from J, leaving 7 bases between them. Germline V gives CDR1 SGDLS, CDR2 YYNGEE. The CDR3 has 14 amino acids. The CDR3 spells CASSVAGENTEAFF. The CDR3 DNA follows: TGTGCCAGCAGCGTAGCGGGGGAGAACACTGAAGCTTTCTTT.

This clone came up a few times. This chain's CDR3 is CASSPWGKNIQYF. Here the CDR3 DNA reads TGTGCCAGTAGTCCATGGGGCAAAAACATTCAGTACTTC. The chain joins TRBV19 to TRBJ2-4; D is uncertain. This CDR3 has 13 amino acids. The V end was cut by 5 bases, the J end by 3 bases, with 8 bases between. Germline CDR1 LNHDA, CDR2 SQIVND (reference sequence). Complete variable domain (other parts from reference TRBV19 and TRBJ2-4): DGGITQSPKYLFRKEGQNVTLSCEQNLNHDAMYWYRQDPGQGLRLIYYSQIVNDFQKGDIAEGYSVSREKKESFPLTVTSAQKNPTAFYLCASSPWGKNIQYFGAGTRLSVL.

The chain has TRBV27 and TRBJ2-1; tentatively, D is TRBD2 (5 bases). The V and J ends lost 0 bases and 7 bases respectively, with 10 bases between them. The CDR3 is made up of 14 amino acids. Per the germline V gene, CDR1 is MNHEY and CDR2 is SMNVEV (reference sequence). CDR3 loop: CASSLSRGSNEQFF. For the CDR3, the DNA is TGTGCCAGCAGTTTATCGAGAGGGTCGAATGAGCAGTTCTTC.

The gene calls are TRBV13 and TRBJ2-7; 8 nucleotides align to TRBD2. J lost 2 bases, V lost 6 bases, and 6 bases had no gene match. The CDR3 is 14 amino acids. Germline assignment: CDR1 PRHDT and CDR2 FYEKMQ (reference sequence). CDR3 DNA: TGTGCCAGCAGTGGCGGACTAGCAACCTACGAGCAGTACTTC. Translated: CASSGGLATYEQYF.

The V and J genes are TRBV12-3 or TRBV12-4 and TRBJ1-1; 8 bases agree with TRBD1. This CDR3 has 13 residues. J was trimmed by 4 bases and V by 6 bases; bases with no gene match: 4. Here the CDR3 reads CASSRQGSTEAFF. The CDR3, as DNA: TGTGCCAGCAGCAGACAGGGGAGCACTGAAGCTTTCTTT.

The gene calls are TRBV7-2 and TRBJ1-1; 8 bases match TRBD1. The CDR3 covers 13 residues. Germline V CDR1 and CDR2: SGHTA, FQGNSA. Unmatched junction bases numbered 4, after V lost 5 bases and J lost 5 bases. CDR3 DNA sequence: TGTGCCAGCAGCCGACAGGGGCGGACTGAAGCTTTCTTT. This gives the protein CASSRQGRTEAFF.

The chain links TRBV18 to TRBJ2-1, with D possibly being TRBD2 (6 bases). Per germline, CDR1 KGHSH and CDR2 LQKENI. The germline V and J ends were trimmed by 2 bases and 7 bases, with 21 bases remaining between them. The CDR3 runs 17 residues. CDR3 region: CASSPNTGVKGTNEQFF. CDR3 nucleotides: TGTGCCAGCTCACCAAATACGGGGGTTAAGGGCACGAATGAGCAGTTCTTC.

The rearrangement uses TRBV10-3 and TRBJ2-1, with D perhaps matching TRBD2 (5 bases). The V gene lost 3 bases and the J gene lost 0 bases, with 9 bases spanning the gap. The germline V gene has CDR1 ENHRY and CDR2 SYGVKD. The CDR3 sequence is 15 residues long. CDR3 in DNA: TGTGCCATCAGTGATAGGGAGAGCTCCTACAATGAGCAGTTCTTC. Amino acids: CAISDRESSYNEQFF.

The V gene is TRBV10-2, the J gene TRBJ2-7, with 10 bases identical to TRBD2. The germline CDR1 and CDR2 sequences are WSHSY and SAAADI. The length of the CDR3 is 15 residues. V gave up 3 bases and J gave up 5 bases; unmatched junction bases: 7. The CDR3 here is CASSDSGRTLHEQYF. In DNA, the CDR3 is TGCGCCAGCAGTGATAGCGGGAGGACCCTCCACGAGCAGTACTTC.

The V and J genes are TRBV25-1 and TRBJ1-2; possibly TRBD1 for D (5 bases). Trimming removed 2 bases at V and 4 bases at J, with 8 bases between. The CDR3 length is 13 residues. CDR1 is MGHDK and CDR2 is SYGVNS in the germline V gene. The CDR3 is CASSEIGGYGYTF. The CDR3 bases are TGTGCCAGCAGTGAAATCGGGGGCTATGGCTACACCTTC.

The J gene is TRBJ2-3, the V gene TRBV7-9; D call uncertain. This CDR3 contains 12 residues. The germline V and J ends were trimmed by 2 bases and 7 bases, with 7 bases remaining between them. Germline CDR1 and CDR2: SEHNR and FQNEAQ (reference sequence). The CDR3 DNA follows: TGTGCCAGCAGCTTACAAGCGAATACGCAGTATTTT. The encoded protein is CASSLQANTQYF.

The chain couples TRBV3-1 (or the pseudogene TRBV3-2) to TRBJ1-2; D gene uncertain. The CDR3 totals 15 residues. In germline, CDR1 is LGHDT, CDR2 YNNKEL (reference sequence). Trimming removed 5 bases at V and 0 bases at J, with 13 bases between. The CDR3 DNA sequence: TGTGCCAGCAGCTTAATCTCCGGAGCTAACTATGGCTACACCTTC. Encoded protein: CASSLISGANYGYTF.

The CDR3 region is CATSRDARGPWFEQYF. The CDR3, as DNA: TGTGCCACCAGCAGAGATGCCAGGGGGCCATGGTTCGAGCAGTACTTC. This chain connects TRBV15 to TRBJ2-7; 8 bases match TRBD1. There are 16 residues in the CDR3. The ends lost 0 bases at V and 6 bases at J; junction bases unmatched: 10. Germline V gene data show CDR1 as LNHNV and CDR2 as YYDKDF (reference sequence).

The CDR3 sequence: CASSILTGGWETQYF. The CDR3 nucleotides read TGTGCCAGTAGTATCCTGACAGGGGGCTGGGAGACCCAGTACTTC. The V call is TRBV19, the J call TRBJ2-5; 10 bases are a match to TRBD1. Germline CDR1 reads LNHDA; CDR2 reads SQIVND (reference sequence). V was clipped by 3 bases and J by 5 bases; unmatched bases: 6. The CDR3 covers 15 residues. Using reference TRBV19 and TRBJ2-5 for the parts outside the CDR3, the full variable domain is DGGITQSPKYLFRKEGQNVTLSCEQNLNHDAMYWYRQDPGQGLRLIYYSQIVNDFQKGDIAEGYSVSREKKESFPLTVTSAQKNPTAFYLCASSILTGGWETQYFGPGTRLLVL.

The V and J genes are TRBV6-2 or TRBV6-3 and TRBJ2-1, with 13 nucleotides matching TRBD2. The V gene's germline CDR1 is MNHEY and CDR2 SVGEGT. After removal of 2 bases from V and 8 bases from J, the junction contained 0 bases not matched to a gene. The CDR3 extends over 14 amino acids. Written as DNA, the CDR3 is TGTGCCAGCAGTTACGGACTAGCGGGAGATGAGCAGTTCTTC. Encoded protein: CASSYGLAGDEQFF.

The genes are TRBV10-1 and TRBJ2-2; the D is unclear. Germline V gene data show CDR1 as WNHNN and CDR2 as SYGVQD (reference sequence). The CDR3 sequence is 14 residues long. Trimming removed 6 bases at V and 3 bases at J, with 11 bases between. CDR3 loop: CASRGRPHTGELFF. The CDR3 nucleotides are TGCGCCAGCAGGGGCAGGCCACACACCGGGGAGCTGTTTTTT.

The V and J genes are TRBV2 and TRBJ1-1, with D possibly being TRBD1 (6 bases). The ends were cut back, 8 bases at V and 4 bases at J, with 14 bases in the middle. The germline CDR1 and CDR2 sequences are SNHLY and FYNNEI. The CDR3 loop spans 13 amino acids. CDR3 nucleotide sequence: TGTGCCAGCTCGCTCCGAGGGGGCACTGAAGCTTTCTTT. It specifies CASSLRGGTEAFF. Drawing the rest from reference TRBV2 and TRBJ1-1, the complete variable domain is EPEVTQTPSHQVTQMGQEVILRCVPISNHLYFYWYRQILGQKVEFLVSFYNNEISEKSEIFDDQFSVERPDGSNFTLKIRSTKLEDSAMYFCASSLRGGTEAFFGQGTRLTVV.

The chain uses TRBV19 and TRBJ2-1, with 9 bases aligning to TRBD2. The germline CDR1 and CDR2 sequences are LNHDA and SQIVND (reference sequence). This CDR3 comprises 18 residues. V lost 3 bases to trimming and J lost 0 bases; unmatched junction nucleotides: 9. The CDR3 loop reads CASSMGAGGLSSYNEQFF. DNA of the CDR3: TGTGCCAGTAGTATGGGGGCGGGAGGGCTCAGCTCCTACAATGAGCAGTTCTTC.

This CDR3 is CAWSRGMSTDTQYF. Here the CDR3 DNA reads TGTGCCTGGAGTAGGGGCATGAGCACAGATACGCAGTATTTT. The rearrangement joins TRBV30 to TRBJ2-3; weak D call: TRBD1 (5 bases). This CDR3 is built from 14 residues. Trimming took 2 bases from V and 0 from J, leaving 9 bases between them. Germline-derived CDR1 and CDR2 are GTSNPN and SVGIG (reference sequence).

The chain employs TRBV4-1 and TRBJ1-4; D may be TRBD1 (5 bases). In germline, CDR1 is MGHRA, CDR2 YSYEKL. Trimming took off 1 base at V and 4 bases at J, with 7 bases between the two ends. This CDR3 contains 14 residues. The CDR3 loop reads CASSQGQGNEKLFF. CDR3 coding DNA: TGCGCCAGCAGCCAAGGGCAGGGTAATGAAAAACTGTTTTTT.

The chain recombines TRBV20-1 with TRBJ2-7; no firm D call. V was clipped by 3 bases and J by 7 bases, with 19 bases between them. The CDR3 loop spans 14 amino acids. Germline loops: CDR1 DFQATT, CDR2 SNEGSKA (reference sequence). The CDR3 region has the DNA TGCAGTGCTAGTGTCAGCTGGAATCTAAGGGAGCAGTACTTC. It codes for CSASVSWNLREQYF.